This is a list of T cell receptor beta chains from one sample in a study of T cell responses to AZD1222 COVID-19 vaccine. Profiled with immunoSEQ multiplex PCR; TCRdb holds only in-frame clones, not every one. The sample carries around 97,000 clones, 90% recorded once. The input for sequencing was peripheral blood, taken on day 0 of AZD1222 vaccination. These receptors were taken from an adult in good health. Each CDR3 is given with its conserved first and last residue. D genes are given only for firm matches. A row's size may be missing; if present it is once, few, many or a size class.

abundance,d_gene,v_gene,j_gene,CDR3aa,CDR3nt
.,.,TRBV10-3,TRBJ1-5,CATKRAGYQSQHF,TGTGCCACCAAACGGGCTGGGTATCAGTCCCAGCATTTT
.,TRBD2,TRBV4-2,TRBJ2-1,CASSPLFGGEGNEQFF,TGTGCCAGCAGCCCGTTGTTCGGGGGGGAGGGCAATGAGCAGTTCTTC
.,.,TRBV7-2,TRBJ2-1,CASSLPNGGPTFF,TGTGCCAGCAGCTTGCCCAACGGGGGCCCTACGTTCTTC
.,TRBD1,TRBV4-3,TRBJ1-4,CASSQDATGTEKLFF,TGCGCCAGCAGCCAAGACGCGACAGGGACCGAAAAACTGTTTTTT
.,.,TRBV19,TRBJ2-7,CASSPQGPIRYEQYF,TGTGCCAGTAGTCCGCAGGGACCCATCAGGTACGAGCAGTACTTC
once,.,TRBV23-1,TRBJ1-2,CASSHLEMNYGYTF,TGCGCCAGCAGTCACCTCGAGATGAACTATGGCTACACCTTC
once,.,TRBV2,TRBJ1-3,CASLGHTKGNTIYF,TGTGCCAGCCTAGGACACACGAAGGGAAACACCATATATTTT
.,TRBD1,TRBV19,TRBJ2-7,CASSIGTGYPYEQYF,TGTGCCAGTAGTATAGGGACAGGCTACCCCTACGAGCAGTACTTC
.,TRBD1,TRBV7-8,TRBJ1-1,CASSLGRQGGNTEAFF,TGTGCCAGCAGCTTAGGCCGACAGGGGGGTAACACTGAAGCTTTCTTT
.,.,TRBV27,TRBJ2-6,CASSFRGTAGSGANVLTF,TGTGCCAGCAGTTTTAGAGGGACAGCGGGCTCCGGGGCCAACGTCCTGACTTTC
.,.,TRBV7-3,TRBJ1-1,CASSIQGYTEAFF,TGTGCCAGCAGCATCCAGGGGTACACTGAAGCTTTCTTT
once,TRBD2,TRBV13,TRBJ2-1,CASSSLREGDNEQFF,TGTGCCAGCAGCTCCCTCCGGGAGGGAGACAATGAGCAGTTCTTC
.,.,TRBV3-1/TRBV3-2,TRBJ1-2,CASSPPGIYGYTF,TGTGCCAGCAGCCCACCCGGGATCTATGGCTACACCTTC
.,TRBD2,TRBV12-3/TRBV12-4,TRBJ2-5,CASSLAGGETQYF,TGTGCCAGCAGTTTGGCCGGGGGGGAGACCCAGTACTTC
.,.,TRBV7-2,TRBJ1-4,CASSLQTGLGEKLFF,TGTGCCAGCAGCTTACAAACAGGGTTGGGTGAAAAACTGTTTTTT
once,.,TRBV5-1,TRBJ1-1,CASTLLVGNTEAFF,TGCGCCAGCACCTTGTTGGTCGGGAACACTGAAGCTTTCTTT
.,.,TRBV12-3/TRBV12-4,TRBJ2-2,CASSPLSTGELFF,TGTGCCAGCAGCCCCCTAAGCACCGGGGAGCTGTTTTTT